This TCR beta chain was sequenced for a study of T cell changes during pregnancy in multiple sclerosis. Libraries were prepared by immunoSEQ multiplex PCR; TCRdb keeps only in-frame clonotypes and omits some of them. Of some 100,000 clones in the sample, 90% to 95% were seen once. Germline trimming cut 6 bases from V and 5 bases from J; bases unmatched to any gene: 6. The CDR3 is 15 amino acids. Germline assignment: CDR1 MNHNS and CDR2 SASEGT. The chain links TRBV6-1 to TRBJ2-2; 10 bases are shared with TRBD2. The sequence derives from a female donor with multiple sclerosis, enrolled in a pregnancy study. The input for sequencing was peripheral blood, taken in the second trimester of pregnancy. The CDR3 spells CASSLAGVGTGELFF. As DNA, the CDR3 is TGTGCCAGCAGCCTAGCGGGAGTGGGGACCGGGGAGCTGTTTTTT.